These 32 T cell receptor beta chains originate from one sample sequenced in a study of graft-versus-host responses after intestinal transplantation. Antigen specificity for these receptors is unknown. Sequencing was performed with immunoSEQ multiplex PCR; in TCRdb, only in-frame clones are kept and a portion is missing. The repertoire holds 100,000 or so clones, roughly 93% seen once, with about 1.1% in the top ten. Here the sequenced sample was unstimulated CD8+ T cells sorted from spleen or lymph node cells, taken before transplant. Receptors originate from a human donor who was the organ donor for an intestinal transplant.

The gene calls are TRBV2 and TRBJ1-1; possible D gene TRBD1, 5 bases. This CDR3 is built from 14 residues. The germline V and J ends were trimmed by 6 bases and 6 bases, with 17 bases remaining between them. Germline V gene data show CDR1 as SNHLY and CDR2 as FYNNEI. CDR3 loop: CASSTIPGDAEAFF. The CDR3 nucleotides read TGTGCCAGCAGCACGATACCGGGGGACGCTGAAGCTTTCTTT.

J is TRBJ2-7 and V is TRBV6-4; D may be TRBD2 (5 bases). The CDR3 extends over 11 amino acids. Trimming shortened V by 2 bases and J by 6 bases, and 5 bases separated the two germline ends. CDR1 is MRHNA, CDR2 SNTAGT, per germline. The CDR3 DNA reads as TGTGCCAGCAGTGACGGGAGCGAGCAGTACTTC. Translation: CASSDGSEQYF.

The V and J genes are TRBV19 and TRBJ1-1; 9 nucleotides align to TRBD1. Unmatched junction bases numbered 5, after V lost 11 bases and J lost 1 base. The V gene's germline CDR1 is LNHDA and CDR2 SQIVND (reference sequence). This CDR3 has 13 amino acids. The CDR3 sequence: CASPDRGNTEAFF. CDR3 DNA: TGTGCCTCCCCGGACAGGGGGAACACTGAAGCTTTCTTT.

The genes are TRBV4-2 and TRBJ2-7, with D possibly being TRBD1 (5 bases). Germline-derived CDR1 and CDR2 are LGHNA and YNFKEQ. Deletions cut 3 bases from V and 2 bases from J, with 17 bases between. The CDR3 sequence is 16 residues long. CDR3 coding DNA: TGTGCCAGCAGCCAGATGTTGACAGTCTTAACCTACGAGCAGTACTTC. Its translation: CASSQMLTVLTYEQYF.

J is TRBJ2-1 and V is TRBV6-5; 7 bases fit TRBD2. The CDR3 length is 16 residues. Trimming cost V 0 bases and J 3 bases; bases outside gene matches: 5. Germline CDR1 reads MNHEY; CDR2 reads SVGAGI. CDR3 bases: TGTGCCAGCAGTTACTCGGGGGGGGTTCTCTACAATGAGCAGTTCTTC. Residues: CASSYSGGVLYNEQFF.

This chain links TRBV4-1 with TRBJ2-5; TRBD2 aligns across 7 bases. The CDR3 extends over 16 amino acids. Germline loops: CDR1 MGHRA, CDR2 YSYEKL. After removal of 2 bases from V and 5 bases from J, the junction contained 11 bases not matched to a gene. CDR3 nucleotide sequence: TGCGCCAGCAGCCAAACGGTGGGAGGGCCGGTCGAGACCCAGTACTTC. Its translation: CASSQTVGGPVETQYF.

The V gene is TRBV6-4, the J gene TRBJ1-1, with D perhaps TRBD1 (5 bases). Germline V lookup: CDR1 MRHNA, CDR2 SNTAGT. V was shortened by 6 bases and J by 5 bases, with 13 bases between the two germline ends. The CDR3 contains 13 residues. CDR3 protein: CASSPTRGTEAFF. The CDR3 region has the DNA TGTGCCAGCAGCCCAACCCGGGGGACTGAAGCTTTCTTT.

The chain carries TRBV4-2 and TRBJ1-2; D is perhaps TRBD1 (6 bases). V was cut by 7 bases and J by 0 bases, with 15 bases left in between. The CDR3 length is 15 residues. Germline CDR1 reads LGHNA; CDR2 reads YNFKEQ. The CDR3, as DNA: TGTGCCAGCACACCGCCGGGACACCCTAACTATGGCTACACCTTC. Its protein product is CASTPPGHPNYGYTF.

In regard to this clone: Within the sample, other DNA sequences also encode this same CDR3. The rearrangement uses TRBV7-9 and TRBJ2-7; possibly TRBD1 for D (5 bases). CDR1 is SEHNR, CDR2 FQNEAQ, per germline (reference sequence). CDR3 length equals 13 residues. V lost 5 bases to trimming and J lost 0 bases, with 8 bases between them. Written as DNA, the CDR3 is TGTGCCAGCAGCCCGACAGCCTCCTACGAGCAGTACTTC. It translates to CASSPTASYEQYF.

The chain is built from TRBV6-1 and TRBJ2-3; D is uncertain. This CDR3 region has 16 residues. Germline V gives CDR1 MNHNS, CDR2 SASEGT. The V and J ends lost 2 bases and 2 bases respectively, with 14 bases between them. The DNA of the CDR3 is TGTGCCAGCAGTGAAAAAGGTCCCTACTACACAGATACGCAGTATTTT. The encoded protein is CASSEKGPYYTDTQYF.

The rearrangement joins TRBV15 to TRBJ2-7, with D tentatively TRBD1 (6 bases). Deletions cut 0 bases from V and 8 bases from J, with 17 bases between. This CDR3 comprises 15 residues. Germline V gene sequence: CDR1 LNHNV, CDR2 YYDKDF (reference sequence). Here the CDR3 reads CATSREGPQGIQQYF. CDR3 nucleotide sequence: TGTGCCACCAGCAGAGAGGGTCCCCAGGGGATTCAGCAGTACTTC.

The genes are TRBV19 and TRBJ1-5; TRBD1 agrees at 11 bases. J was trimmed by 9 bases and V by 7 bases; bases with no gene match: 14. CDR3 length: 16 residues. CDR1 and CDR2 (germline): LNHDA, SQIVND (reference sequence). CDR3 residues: CASTLGQGVTSGPQHF. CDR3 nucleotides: TGTGCCAGTACTTTGGGACAGGGGGTCACCAGTGGGCCCCAGCATTTT.

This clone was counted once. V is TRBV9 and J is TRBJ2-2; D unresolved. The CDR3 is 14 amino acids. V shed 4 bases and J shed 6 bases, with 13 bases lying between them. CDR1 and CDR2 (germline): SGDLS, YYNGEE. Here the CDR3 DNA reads TGTGCCAGCAGCCCCCTCCGTGGCCCCGGGGAGCTGTTTTTT. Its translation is CASSPLRGPGELFF.

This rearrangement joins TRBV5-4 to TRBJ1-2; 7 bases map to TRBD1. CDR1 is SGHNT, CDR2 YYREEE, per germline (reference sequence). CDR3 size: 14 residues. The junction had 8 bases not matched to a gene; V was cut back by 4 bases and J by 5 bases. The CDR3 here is CASSPDRPEYGYTF. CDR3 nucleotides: TGTGCCAGCAGCCCGGACAGGCCAGAATATGGCTACACCTTC.

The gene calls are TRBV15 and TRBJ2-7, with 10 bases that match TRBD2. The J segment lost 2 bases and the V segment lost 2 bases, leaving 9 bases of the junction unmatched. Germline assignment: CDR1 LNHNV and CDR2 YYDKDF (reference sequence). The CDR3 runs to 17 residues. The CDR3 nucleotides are TGTGCCACCAGCAGATCAGCTAGCGGGAGCGGGCCCTACGAGCAGTACTTC. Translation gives CATSRSASGSGPYEQYF.

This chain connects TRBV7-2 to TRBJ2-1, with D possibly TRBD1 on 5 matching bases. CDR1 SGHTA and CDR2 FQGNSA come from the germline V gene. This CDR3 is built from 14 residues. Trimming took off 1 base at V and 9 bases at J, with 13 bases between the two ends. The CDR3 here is CASSLGAGQGEQFF. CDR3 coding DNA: TGTGCCAGCAGCTTAGGGGCAGGGCAGGGTGAGCAGTTCTTC.

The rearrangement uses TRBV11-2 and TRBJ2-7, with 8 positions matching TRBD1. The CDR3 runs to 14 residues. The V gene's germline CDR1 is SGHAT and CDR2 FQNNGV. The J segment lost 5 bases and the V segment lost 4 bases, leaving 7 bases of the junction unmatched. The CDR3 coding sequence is TGTGCCAGCAGCTGGGGGACAGGCCCGCACGAGCAGTACTTC. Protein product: CASSWGTGPHEQYF. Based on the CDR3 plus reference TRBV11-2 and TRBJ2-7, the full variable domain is EAGVAQSPRYKIIEKRQSVAFWCNPISGHATLYWYQQILGQGPKLLIQFQNNGVVDDSQLPKDRFSAERLKGVDSTLKIQPAKLEDSAVYLCASSWGTGPHEQYFGPGTRLTVT.

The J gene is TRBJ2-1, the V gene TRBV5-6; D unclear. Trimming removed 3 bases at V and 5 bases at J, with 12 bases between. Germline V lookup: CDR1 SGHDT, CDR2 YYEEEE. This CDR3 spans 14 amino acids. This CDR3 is CASSYLPQDNEQFF. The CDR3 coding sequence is TGTGCCAGCAGCTATCTCCCTCAGGACAATGAGCAGTTCTTC.

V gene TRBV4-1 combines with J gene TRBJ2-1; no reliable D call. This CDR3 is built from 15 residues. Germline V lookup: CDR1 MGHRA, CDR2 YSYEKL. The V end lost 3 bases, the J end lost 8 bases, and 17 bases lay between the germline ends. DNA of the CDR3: TGCGCCAGCAGCCATGAGTCTAGTATTCCCGATGAGCAGTTCTTC. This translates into CASSHESSIPDEQFF.

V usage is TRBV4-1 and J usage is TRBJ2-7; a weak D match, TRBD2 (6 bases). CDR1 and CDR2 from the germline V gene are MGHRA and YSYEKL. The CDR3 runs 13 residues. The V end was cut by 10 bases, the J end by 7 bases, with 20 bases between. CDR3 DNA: TGCGCCACCTCCACCCCGGGGGTGGGAGAGCAGTACTTC. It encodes CATSTPGVGEQYF.

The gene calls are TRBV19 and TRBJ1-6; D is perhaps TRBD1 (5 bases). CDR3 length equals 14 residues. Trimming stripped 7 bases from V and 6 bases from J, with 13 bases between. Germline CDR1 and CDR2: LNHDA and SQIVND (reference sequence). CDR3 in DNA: TGTGCCAGTAACATGGGGGGACCTAATTCACCCCTCCACTTT. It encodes CASNMGGPNSPLHF.

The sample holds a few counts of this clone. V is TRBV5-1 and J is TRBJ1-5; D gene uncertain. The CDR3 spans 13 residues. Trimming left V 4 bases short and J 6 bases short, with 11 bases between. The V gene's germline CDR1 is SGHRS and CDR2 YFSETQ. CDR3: CASSRVGGQPQHF. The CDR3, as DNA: TGCGCCAGCAGCCGGGTCGGAGGTCAGCCCCAGCATTTT. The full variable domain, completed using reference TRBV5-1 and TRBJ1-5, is KAGVTQTPRYLIKTRGQQVTLSCSPISGHRSVSWYQQTPGQGLQFLFEYFSETQRNKGNFPGRFSGRQFSNSRSEMNVSTLELGDSALYLCASSRVGGQPQHFGDGTRLSIL.

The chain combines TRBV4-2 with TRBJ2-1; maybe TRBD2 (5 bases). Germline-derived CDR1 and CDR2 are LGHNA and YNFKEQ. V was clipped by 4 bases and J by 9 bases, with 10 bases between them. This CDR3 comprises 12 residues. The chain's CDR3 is CASSLAGGEQFF. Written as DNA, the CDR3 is TGTGCCAGCAGCCTCGCGGGTGGTGAGCAGTTCTTC.

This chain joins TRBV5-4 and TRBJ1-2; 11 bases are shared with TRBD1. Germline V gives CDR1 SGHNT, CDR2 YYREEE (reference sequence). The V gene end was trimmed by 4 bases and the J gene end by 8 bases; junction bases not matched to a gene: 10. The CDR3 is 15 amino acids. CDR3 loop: CASSKPGQGAEGYTF. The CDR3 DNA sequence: TGTGCCAGCAGCAAACCTGGACAGGGGGCTGAAGGCTACACCTTC.

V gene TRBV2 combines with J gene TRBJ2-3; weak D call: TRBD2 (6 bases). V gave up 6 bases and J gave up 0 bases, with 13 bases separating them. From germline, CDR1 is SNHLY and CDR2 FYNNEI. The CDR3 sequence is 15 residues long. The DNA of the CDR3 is TGTGCCAGCAGAAAGGGGACTGCTAGCACAGATACGCAGTATTTT. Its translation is CASRKGTASTDTQYF.

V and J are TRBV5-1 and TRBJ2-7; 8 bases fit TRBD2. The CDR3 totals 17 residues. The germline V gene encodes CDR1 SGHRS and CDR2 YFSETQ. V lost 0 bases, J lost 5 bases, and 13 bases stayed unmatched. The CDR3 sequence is CASSLDSGGATGHEQYF. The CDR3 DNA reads TGCGCCAGCAGCTTGGATTCGGGGGGGGCCACAGGCCACGAGCAGTACTTC.

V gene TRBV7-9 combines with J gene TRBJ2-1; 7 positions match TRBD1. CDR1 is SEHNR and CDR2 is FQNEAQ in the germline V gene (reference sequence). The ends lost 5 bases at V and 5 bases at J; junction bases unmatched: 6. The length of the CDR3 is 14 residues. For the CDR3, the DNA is TGTGCCAGCAGCCCCCGGGACAGCCACAATGAGCAGTTCTTC. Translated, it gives CASSPRDSHNEQFF.

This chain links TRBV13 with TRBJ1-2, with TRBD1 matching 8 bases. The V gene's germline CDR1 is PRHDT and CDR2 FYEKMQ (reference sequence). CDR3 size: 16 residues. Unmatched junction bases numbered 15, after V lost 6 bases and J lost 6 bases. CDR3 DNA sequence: TGTGCCAGCAGTCTAGAGGCTGAGACAGGGGTCGATGGCTACACCTTC. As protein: CASSLEAETGVDGYTF.

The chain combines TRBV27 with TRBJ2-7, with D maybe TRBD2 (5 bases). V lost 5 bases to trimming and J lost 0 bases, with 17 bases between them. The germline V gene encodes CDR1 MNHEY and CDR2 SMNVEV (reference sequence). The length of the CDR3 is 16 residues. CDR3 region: CASSSMMRVSSYEQYF. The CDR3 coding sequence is TGTGCCAGCAGTAGTATGATGAGGGTCAGCTCCTACGAGCAGTACTTC.

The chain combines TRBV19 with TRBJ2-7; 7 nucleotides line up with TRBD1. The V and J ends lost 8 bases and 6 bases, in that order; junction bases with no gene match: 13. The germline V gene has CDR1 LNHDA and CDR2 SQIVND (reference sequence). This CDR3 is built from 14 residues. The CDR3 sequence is CASSPGTDLIEQYF. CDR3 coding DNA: TGTGCCAGTTCCCCCGGGACAGACCTGATCGAGCAGTACTTC.

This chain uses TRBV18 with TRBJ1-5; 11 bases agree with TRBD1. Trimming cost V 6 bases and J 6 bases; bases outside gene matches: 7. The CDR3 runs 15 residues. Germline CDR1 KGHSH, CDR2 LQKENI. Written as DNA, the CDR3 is TGTGCCAGCTCCCCTGGACAGGGGGCTTCTCAGCCCCAGCATTTT. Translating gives CASSPGQGASQPQHF.

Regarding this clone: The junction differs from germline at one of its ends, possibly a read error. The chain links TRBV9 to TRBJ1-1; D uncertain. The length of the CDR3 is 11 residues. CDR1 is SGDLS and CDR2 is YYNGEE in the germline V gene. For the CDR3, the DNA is TGCCGGTGTGGAGGGCCCACTGAAGCTTTCTTT. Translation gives CRCGGPTEAFF.